This T cell receptor beta chain was captured in a study of T cells in Graves' hyperthyroidism and ophthalmopathy. For the study at large: Peripheral blood was acquired at first diagnosis, ahead of any therapy whatsoever.

Researchers amplified the TCR beta CDR3 regions from RNA transcripts. First-round RT-PCR with HTBI primers amplified the TCR CDR3 region. Each CDR3 protein gets one entry after TCRdb re-called the multiplex PCR reads with MiXCR. This sample carries about 250,000 distinct CDR3 sequences, roughly 22% of them seen once, and the ten largest clones take around 32%. This clonotype was found many times. What it recognizes is unknown. The germline V gene has CDR1 GTSNPN and CDR2 SVGIG (reference sequence). The CDR3 spans 15 residues. Trimming at V came to 4 bases and at J to 0 bases, leaving 8 bases not matched to a gene. Notes on the study in general: Most thyroid clonotypes that were expanded above 0.001 also turned up in blood. Classification by a 13 V-J model distinguished ophthalmopathy from stable hyperthyroidism.

Disease duration was under 3 months in the ophthalmopathy patients, who also had a Clinical Activity Score of at least 3 and a NOSPECS grade of at least 4. The chain recombines TRBV30 with TRBJ1-1, with 7 bases identical to TRBD1. The TCR sequence derives from a woman aged 40 to 49 with Graves' ophthalmopathy. Material: blood. CDR3 DNA: TGTGCCTGGAATGCAGGACAGGAGATGAACACTGAAGCTTTCTTT. It specifies CAWNAGQEMNTEAFF.